This T cell receptor beta chain appears in the sequencing data of a study of OX40 agonist ivuxolimab in advanced cancers. Study-level background: Ivuxolimab, which targeted the costimulatory receptor OX40 (CD134), was an agonistic, fully human IgG2 monoclonal antibody. Prior anti-PD-1, anti-PD-L1 or anti-CTLA-4 therapy was permitted, and 35% to 40% of dose-escalation patients had received checkpoint inhibitors. Of the roughly 54 dose-escalation patients, hepatocellular carcinoma was present in around 19, melanoma in around 15, renal cell carcinoma in 9 and head and neck cancer in 9. Intravenous ivuxolimab was administered to patients every 2 weeks at six dose levels: 0.01, 0.1, 0.3, 1.5, 3 and 10 mg/kg. Peripheral TCRbeta sequencing was intended to test whether TCR sequence diversity was altered and clonal T-cell expansion was caused by ivuxolimab. The paper reports the monotherapy dose-escalation portion (N of about 54 patients) of the phase I ivuxolimab trial. In the dose-escalation cohort, approximately 83% of patients were male, and the mean age was roughly 56 years with a range of roughly 20 to 79. Partial responses occurred in three dose-escalation patients: two with cutaneous melanoma and one with hepatocellular carcinoma.

Reading from cysteine to phenylalanine, the CDR3 counts 16 amino acids. Only CDR3 DNA remains: 48 bases, in frame from the first base. For CDR1 and CDR2, the germline V gene lists SGDLS and YYNGEE. A distance of 15 bases separates the germline ends of V and J, which lose 4 bases and 0 bases respectively. Genomic DNA was isolated from the sorted cells so that the TCRbeta CDR3 region could be sequenced. The immunoSEQ Assay was used to sequence the TCRbeta CDR3 regions. This is the immuneACCESS table as TCRdb keeps it, with only in-frame sequences that have V and J called. A part of the clones is gone; compared with another copy, unresolved V genes explain less than half, and the rest is unexplained. The sample table lists about 67,000 clones, roughly nine tenths of them with a count of one. Clones ranked in the top ten supply 2% to 2.5% of the sample. Comment on this clone: The antigen it recognizes is unknown. Base-call qualities are not available, and no considerably larger clone is one nucleotide away.

What the authors observed across the whole study: At doses of 0.1 to 3.0 mg/kg, clonal expansion of both CD4+ and CD8+ T cells in blood was seen between baseline and week 6. After ivuxolimab, expanded clones were on average more numerous among CD8+ T cells than among CD4+ T cells. Low levels of normalized T-cell clonal expansion were also seen in some patients who did not respond. Antigen specificity was not determined for the clonally expanded peripheral T cells. Partial responders in the 0.1-3.0 mg/kg groups had among the lowest normalized peripheral clonal expansion, especially among CD8+ T cells.

The trial excluded patients who had a history of autoimmune disease or were on systemic immunosuppression. Peripheral blood for TCR sequencing was collected from all dose cohorts at baseline, on cycle 4 day 1, and on cycle 7 day 1. The samples were taken from a phase I, first-in-human, multicenter, open-label dose-escalation trial of ivuxolimab. Adults with locally advanced or metastatic melanoma, renal cell carcinoma, hepatocellular carcinoma or head and neck squamous cell carcinoma were enrolled in the trial. Before TCR sequencing, CD4+ T cells and CD8+ T cells from peripheral blood were sorted into separate populations.

This TCR was recovered from an adult with an advanced solid tumor such as melanoma, head and neck, liver or kidney cancer. The rearrangement combines TRBV9 with TRBJ2-3; the best D guess is TRBD2, with 5 bases matching. The sample here was CD4+ or CD8+ T cells sorted from blood, taken in a trial of the OX40 agonist ivuxolimab. The CDR3: CASSPRSAFSTDTQYF. The DNA sequence is TGTGCCAGCAGCCCCCGTAGCGCGTTTAGCACAGATACGCAGTATTTT.